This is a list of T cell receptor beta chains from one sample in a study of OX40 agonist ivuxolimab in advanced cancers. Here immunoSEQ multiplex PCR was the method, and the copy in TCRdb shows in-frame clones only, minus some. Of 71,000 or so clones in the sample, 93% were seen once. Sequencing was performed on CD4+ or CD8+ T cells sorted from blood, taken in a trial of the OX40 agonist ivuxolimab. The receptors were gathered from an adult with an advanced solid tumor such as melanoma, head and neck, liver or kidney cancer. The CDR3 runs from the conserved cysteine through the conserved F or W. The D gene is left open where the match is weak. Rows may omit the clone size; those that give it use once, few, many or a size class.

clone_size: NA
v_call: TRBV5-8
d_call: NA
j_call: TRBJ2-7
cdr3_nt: TGTGCCAGCAGCTTGGTAGGGAACGAGCAGTACTTC
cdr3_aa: CASSLVGNEQYF

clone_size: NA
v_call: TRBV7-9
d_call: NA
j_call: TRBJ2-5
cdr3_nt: TGTGCCAGCAGCTTAGACCTTGAGGAGCAGTACTTC
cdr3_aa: CASSLDLEEQYF

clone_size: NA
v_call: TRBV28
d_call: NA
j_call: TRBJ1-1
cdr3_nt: TGTGCCAGCAGTCTAGGACGTACTGAAGCTTTCTTT
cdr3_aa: CASSLGRTEAFF

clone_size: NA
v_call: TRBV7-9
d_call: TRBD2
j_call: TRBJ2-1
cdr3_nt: TGTGCCAGCAGCCCCCGGACTAGCGGGAGAGGGGATGAGCAGTTCTTC
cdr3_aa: CASSPRTSGRGDEQFF

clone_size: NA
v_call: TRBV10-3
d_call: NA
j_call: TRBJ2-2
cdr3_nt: TGTGCCATCAGTGAGACCAGGGTAAAGAACACCGGGGAGCTGTTTTTT
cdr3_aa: CAISETRVKNTGELFF

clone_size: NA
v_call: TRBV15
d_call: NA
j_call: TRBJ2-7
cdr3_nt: TGTGCCACCAGCAGTAGAGGGTCCGGCGAGCAGTACTTC
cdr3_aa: CATSSRGSGEQYF

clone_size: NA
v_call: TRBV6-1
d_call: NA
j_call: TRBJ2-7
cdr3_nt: TGTGCCAGCAGTGAATGGGTACCCTACGAGCAGTACTTC
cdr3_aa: CASSEWVPYEQYF

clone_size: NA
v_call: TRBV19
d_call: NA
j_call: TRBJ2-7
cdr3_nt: TGTGCCAGTAGTTCAAACCTTGGACAGACCTACGAGCAGTACTTC
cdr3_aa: CASSSNLGQTYEQYF

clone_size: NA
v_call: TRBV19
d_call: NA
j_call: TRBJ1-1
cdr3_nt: TGTGCCACCCGTACACTTGAGGCGTCCAGCACTGAAGCTTTCTTT
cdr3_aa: CATRTLEASSTEAFF

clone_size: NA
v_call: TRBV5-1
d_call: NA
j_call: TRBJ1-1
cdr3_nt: TGCGCCAGCAGCTCCGCGGGCTCCCCCTCCGAAGCTTTCTTT
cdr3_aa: CASSSAGSPSEAFF

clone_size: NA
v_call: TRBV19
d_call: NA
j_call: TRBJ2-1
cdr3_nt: TGTGCCAGTAGTCCCTCAACCAGGTCCCTCTTGATCGGAGAGCAGTTCTTC
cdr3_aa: CASSPSTRSLLIGEQFF

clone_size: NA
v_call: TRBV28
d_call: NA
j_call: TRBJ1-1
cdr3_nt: TGTGCCAGCAGACCGAAGGGGTCATTGAACACTGAAGCTTTCTTT
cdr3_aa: CASRPKGSLNTEAFF

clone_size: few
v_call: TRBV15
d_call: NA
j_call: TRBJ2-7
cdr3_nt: TGTGCCACCAGCAGAACCTCGGGGGGCAGGGGTTACGAGCAGTACTTC
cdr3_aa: CATSRTSGGRGYEQYF

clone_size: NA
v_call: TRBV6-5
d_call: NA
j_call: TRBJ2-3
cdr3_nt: TGTGCCAGCAGTTACGGCGGGGCAGATACGCAGTATTTT
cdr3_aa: CASSYGGADTQYF

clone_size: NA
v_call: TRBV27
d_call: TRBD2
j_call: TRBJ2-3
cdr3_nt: TGTGCCAGCAGTTTATCAGCGGGGCTCACAGATACGCAGTATTTT
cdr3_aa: CASSLSAGLTDTQYF

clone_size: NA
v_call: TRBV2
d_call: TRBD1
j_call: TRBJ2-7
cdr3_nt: TGTGCCAGCAGTGGGTGGGACAGGGGTATCCACGAGCAGTACTTC
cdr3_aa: CASSGWDRGIHEQYF

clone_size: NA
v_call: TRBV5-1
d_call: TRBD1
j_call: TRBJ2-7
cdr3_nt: TGCGCCAGCAGCGAAGGACAGGGGTTATACGCCTACGAGCAGTACTTC
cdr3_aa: CASSEGQGLYAYEQYF

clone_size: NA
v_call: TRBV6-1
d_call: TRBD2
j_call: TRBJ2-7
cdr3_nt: TGTGCCAGCAGTGAATGGGGGGGGGTATCCCCCCACGAGCAGTACTTC
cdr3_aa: CASSEWGGVSPHEQYF

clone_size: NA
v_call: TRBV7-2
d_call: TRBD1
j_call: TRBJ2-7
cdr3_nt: TGTGCCAGCAGCTGGGACAGGGGCTACGAGCAGTACTTC
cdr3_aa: CASSWDRGYEQYF

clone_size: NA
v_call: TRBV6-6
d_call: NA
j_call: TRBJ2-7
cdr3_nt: TGTGCCAGCAGTTACAAGGCCAGCGAAACCTCCTACGAGCAGTACTTC
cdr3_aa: CASSYKASETSYEQYF

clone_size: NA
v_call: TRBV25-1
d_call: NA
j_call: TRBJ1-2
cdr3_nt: TGTGCCAGCAGTGAGACAGACAGCGCTGGCATCTATGGCTACACCTTC
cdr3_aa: CASSETDSAGIYGYTF

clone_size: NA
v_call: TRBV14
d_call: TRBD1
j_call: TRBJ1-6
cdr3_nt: TGTGCCAGCAGCCACCCGACAGGGCTAAAATCACCCCTCCACTTT
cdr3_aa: CASSHPTGLKSPLHF

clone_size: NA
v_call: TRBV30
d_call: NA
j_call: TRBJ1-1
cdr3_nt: TGTGCCTGGATCAGGGACCCCGGTGGAACTGAAGCTTTCTTT
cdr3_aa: CAWIRDPGGTEAFF

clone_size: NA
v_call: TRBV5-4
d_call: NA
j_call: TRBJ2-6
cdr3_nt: TGTGCCAGCAGCTACTGGGGGCAGGGCCCGAGCTCTGGGGCCAACGTCCTGACTTTC
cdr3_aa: CASSYWGQGPSSGANVLTF

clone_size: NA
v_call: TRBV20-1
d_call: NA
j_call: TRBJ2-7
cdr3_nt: TGCAGTGCCCCGGAAGAAAACGAGCAGTACTTC
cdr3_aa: CSAPEENEQYF

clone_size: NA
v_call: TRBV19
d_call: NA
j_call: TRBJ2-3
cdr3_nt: TGTGCCAGTAGTATAGCGGCCAGCACAGATACGCAGTATTTT
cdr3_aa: CASSIAASTDTQYF

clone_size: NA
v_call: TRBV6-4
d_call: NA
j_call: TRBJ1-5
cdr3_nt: TGTGCCAGCAGTGACTCGACGCGGGAAAATCAGCCCCAGCATTTT
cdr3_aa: CASSDSTRENQPQHF

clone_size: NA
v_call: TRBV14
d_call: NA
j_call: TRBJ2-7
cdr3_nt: TGTGCCAGCAGCCTATACAACGGAGACGAGCAGTACTTC
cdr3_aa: CASSLYNGDEQYF

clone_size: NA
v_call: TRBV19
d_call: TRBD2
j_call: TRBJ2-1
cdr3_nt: TGTGCCAGCGCCCTAGCGGTCCTACATGAGCAGTTCTTC
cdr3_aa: CASALAVLHEQFF

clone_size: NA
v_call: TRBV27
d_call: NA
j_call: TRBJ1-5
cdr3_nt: TGTGCCAGCAGTCTACAGGGCCCCAATCAGCCCCAGCATTTT
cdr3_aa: CASSLQGPNQPQHF

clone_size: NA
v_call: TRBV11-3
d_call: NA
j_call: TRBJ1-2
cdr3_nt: TGTGCCAGCCCACCCAGGAGACAGTTTGAAACGAAAGGCTACACCTTC
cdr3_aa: CASPPRRQFETKGYTF

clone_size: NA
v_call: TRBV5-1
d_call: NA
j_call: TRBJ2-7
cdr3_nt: TGCGCCAGCAGCCCATCAGTGGGACACTCTTTGATGGGGTCCTACGAGCAGTACTTC
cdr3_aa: CASSPSVGHSLMGSYEQYF

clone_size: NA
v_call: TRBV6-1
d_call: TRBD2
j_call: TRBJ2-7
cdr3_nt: TGTGCCAGCAGTGATATAGCGGGGGGGAGCGAGCAGTACTTC
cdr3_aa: CASSDIAGGSEQYF

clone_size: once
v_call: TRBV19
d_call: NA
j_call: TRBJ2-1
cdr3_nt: TGTGCCAGTAGTATCACCCAGCGATCCTACAATGAGCAGTTCTTC
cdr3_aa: CASSITQRSYNEQFF

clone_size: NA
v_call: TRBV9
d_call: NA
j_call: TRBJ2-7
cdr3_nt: TGTGCCAGCAGCGTAACGCGCCAGATCCAAACCTCCTACGAGCAGTACTTC
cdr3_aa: CASSVTRQIQTSYEQYF

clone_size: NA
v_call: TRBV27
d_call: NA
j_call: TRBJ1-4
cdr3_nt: TGTGCCAGCAGTTCGCTCGCCCAGCGGAAATCTAATGAAAAACTGTTTTTT
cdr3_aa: CASSSLAQRKSNEKLFF

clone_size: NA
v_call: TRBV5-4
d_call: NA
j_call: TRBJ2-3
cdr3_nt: TGTGCCAGCAGCTTGGTAGAGAGGGCCACAGATACGCAGTATTTT
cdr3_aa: CASSLVERATDTQYF

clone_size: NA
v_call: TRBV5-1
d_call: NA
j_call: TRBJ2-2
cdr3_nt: TGCGCCAGCAACCCTGGAGGGGAGGAGGAGCTGTTTTTT
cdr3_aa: CASNPGGEEELFF

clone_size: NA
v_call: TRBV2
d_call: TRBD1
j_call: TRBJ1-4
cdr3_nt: TGTGCCAGCACCGCCGGGACAGGGGCTGAAAAACTGTTTTTT
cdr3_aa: CASTAGTGAEKLFF

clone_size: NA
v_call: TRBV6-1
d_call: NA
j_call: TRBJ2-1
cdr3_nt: TGTGCCAGCAGCCCGACTGACCCTTTGGACAATGAGCAGTTCTTC
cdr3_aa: CASSPTDPLDNEQFF

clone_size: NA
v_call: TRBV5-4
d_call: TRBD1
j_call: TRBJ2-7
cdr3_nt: TGTGCCAGCAGCTTGGCCGGGACAGGGCCCGAGCAGTACTTC
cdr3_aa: CASSLAGTGPEQYF

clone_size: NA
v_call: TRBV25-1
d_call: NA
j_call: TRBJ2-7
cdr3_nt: TGTGCCAGCAGTGAATATGGGGGAACAGCGGGCTACGAGCAGTACTTC
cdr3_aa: CASSEYGGTAGYEQYF